One and the same sample provided the 12 T cell receptor beta chains below, sequenced in a study of CD8 T cells in Susac syndrome. With random hexamers, reverse transcription was performed on roughly 0.5 to 1 ug of RNA. TCRdb passed the immunoSEQ multiplex PCR reads through MiXCR, listing each CDR3 protein once. The data show 50,000 or so distinct CDR3 sequences, with about 92% seen just once and around 0.41% held by the top ten. Input material: CD8+ T cells from PBMCs. The receptors originated from a human donor in good health.

V usage is TRBV7-2 and J usage is TRBJ1-2; D call uncertain. CDR1 and CDR2 from the germline V gene are SGHTA and FQGNSA. Between the trimmed V and J ends, which lost 4 bases and 6 bases, there was a span of 15 bases. The CDR3 contains 14 residues. CDR3 loop: CASSYQRVGHGYTF. The CDR3 region has the DNA TGTGCCAGCAGCTACCAAAGGGTCGGTCATGGCTACACCTTC. The whole variable domain, remainder taken from reference TRBV7-2 and TRBJ1-2, is GAGVSQSPSNKVTEKGKDVELRCDPISGHTALYWYRQSLGQGLEFLIYFQGNSAPDKSGLPSDRFSAERTGGSVSTLTIQRTQQEDSAVYLCASSYQRVGHGYTFGSGTRLTVV.

The chain's CDR3 is CASRYGQARPSTSTDTQYF. The CDR3 DNA reads TGTGCCAGCAGATACGGACAGGCCCGCCCTTCTACTAGCACAGATACGCAGTATTTT. The chain combines TRBV12-3 or TRBV12-4 with TRBJ2-3; the match to TRBD1 covers 7 bases. After removal of 6 bases from V and 0 bases from J, the junction contained 18 bases not matched to a gene. The CDR3 loop spans 19 amino acids.

The count of this clonotype is one. This sequence joins TRBV5-1 and TRBJ2-4; 7 bases match TRBD1. V shed 4 bases and J 7 bases; nucleotides not matched to a gene: 8. In germline, CDR1 is SGHRS, CDR2 YFSETQ. This CDR3 spans 14 amino acids. The CDR3 loop reads CASSGEGGTNIQYF. CDR3 nucleotides: TGCGCCAGCAGCGGGGAAGGGGGCACGAACATTCAGTACTTC.

J is TRBJ2-7 and V is TRBV27, with 9 nucleotides matching TRBD1. CDR1 and CDR2 (germline): MNHEY, SMNVEV (reference sequence). The V segment lost 3 bases and the J segment 0 bases; nucleotides outside the gene matches: 6. This CDR3 has 16 amino acids. CDR3 DNA: TGTGCCAGCAGTTTGAAGGGACAGGGAAGCTCCTACGAGCAGTACTTC. The encoded protein is CASSLKGQGSSYEQYF.

This clonotype was detected only once. V gene TRBV4-3 combines with J gene TRBJ1-5, with TRBD1 identical over 7 bases. Germline CDR1 LGHNA, CDR2 YSLEER. With 0 bases clipped from V and 0 bases from J, the junction kept 17 bases outside the gene matches. The CDR3 totals 21 residues. The CDR3 is CASSQDLYRDSTTYSNQPQHF. In DNA form, the CDR3 reads TGCGCCAGCAGCCAAGATCTGTACAGGGACAGCACCACTTATAGCAATCAGCCCCAGCATTTT.

The chain couples TRBV3-1 to TRBJ2-7, with D perhaps TRBD1 (6 bases). The germline V gene encodes CDR1 LGHDT and CDR2 YNNKEL (reference sequence). CDR3 length: 16 residues. V lost 2 bases to trimming and J lost 1 base, with 15 bases between them. The CDR3 region has the DNA TGTGCCAGCAGCCAACATACAGGGTACTTATCCTACGAGCAGTACTTC. Its protein product is CASSQHTGYLSYEQYF.

The rearrangement joins TRBV7-9 to TRBJ2-7; D is tentatively TRBD1 or TRBD2 (5 bases each). CDR1 SEHNR and CDR2 FQNEAQ come from the germline V gene (reference sequence). The V end lost 1 base, the J end lost 6 bases, and 7 bases lay between the germline ends. The CDR3 covers 12 residues. The CDR3 DNA reads as TGTGCCAGCAGCTTAGTGGGGGTCGAGCAGTACTTC. Translated: CASSLVGVEQYF.

This chain connects TRBV10-1 to TRBJ2-5; a weak D match, TRBD1 (6 bases). The V end was cut by 0 bases, the J end by 5 bases, with 22 bases between. Germline CDR1 reads WNHNN; CDR2 reads SYGVQD (reference sequence). CDR3 length equals 18 residues. The CDR3 bases are TGCGCCAGCAGTGAGTCCCCAGCCAGCAGGGGTGTGTGGGAGACCCAGTACTTC. It codes for CASSESPASRGVWETQYF.

The chain couples TRBV4-1 to TRBJ2-5; TRBD2 aligns across 8 bases. The junction had 15 bases not matched to a gene; V was cut back by 5 bases and J by 4 bases. This CDR3 is built from 17 residues. In germline, CDR1 is MGHRA, CDR2 YSYEKL. This chain's CDR3 is CASSKKAGELMGETQYF. The CDR3 DNA reads as TGCGCCAGCAGCAAAAAAGCGGGAGAATTGATGGGAGAGACCCAGTACTTC.

In this sample, this clonotype turned up once. This CDR3 is CASATIGTSGNTGELFF. For the CDR3, the DNA is TGTGCTAGTGCTACGATCGGGACTAGCGGGAACACCGGGGAGCTGTTTTTT. The chain links TRBV12-5 to TRBJ2-2, with 11 bases fitting TRBD2. V was clipped by 7 bases and J by 1 base; unmatched bases: 8. The germline gives CDR1 LGHNT, CDR2 FRNRAP. The CDR3 is 17 amino acids.

The count of this clonotype is one. The J gene is TRBJ1-2, the V gene TRBV7-9; 9 nucleotides agree with TRBD1. J lost 4 bases, V lost 0 bases, and 12 bases had no gene match. This CDR3 has 18 residues. Germline lookup yields CDR1 SEHNR and CDR2 FQNEAQ (reference sequence). CDR3 DNA: TGTGCCAGCAGCTTAGCGACCGGACAGGGGCATTACTCCTATGGCTACACCTTC. It specifies CASSLATGQGHYSYGYTF. The variable domain in full, completed from reference TRBV7-9 and TRBJ1-2, reads DTGVSQNPRHKITKRGQNVTFRCDPISEHNRLYWYRQTLGQGPEFLTYFQNEAQLEKSRLLSDRFSAERPKGSFSTLEIQRTEQGDSAMYLCASSLATGQGHYSYGYTFGSGTRLTVV.

This chain links TRBV19 with TRBJ1-6; D possibly corresponds to TRBD1 (6 bases). The germline V gene encodes CDR1 LNHDA and CDR2 SQIVND (reference sequence). Trimming took 0 bases from V and 5 from J, leaving 8 bases between them. The CDR3 loop spans 15 amino acids. CDR3 bases: TGTGCCAGTAGTATAGACGCAGGGGATAATTCACCCCTCCACTTT. This gives the protein CASSIDAGDNSPLHF. The entire variable domain, with the rest obtained from reference TRBV19 and TRBJ1-6, is as follows: DGGITQSPKYLFRKEGQNVTLSCEQNLNHDAMYWYRQDPGQGLRLIYYSQIVNDFQKGDIAEGYSVSREKKESFPLTVTSAQKNPTAFYLCASSIDAGDNSPLHFGNGTRLTVT.